Presented here are 26 T cell receptor beta chains from one specimen sequenced in a study of read filtering for tumor transcriptome and immune sequencing. From roughly 400 ng of RNA, a library with molecular barcoded alpha/delta and beta/gamma adaptors was made. TCRdb reprocessed the reads with MiXCR, giving one entry per CDR3 protein. The sample lists 25,000 or so distinct CDR3 sequences, less than 25% occurring once. The sample consisted of a population of CD138-negative cells sorted from bone marrow. The source of these receptors is a donor at least 40 years old with multiple myeloma.

This clonotype was counted at least ten times. The chain is built from TRBV5-4 and TRBJ2-1; TRBD2 matches 11 bases. Germline CDR1 is SGHNT and CDR2 is YYREEE (reference sequence). The CDR3 has 16 residues. V shed 4 bases and J 8 bases; nucleotides not matched to a gene: 11. The CDR3 protein is CASSQGFTSGSDEQFF. In DNA, the CDR3 is TGTGCCAGCAGCCAAGGTTTCACTAGCGGGAGTGATGAGCAGTTCTTC.

The table lists this clonotype with many counts. The chain uses TRBV29-1 and TRBJ1-1; D gene ambiguous. The germline V gene encodes CDR1 SQVTM and CDR2 ANQGSEA. The V end was cut by 5 bases, the J end by 2 bases, with 12 bases between. The CDR3 totals 13 residues. Here the CDR3 DNA reads TGCAGCGTTTGGGGTTACGGAAACACTGAAGCTTTCTTT. This codes for CSVWGYGNTEAFF.

This clonotype was picked up many times. This chain uses TRBV29-1 with TRBJ2-1; possibly TRBD1 or TRBD2 for D (6 bases each). This CDR3 is built from 13 residues. Trimming took off 4 bases at V and 7 bases at J, with 14 bases between the two ends. Per the germline V gene, CDR1 is SQVTM and CDR2 is ANQGSEA. This CDR3 reads CSVAAGAGNEQFF. The CDR3, as DNA: TGCAGCGTTGCAGCAGGGGCGGGGAATGAGCAGTTCTTC.

The V gene is TRBV29-1, the J gene TRBJ2-1; 10 positions agree with TRBD2. CDR1 and CDR2 (germline): SQVTM, ANQGSEA. The trim removed 4 bases at V and 6 bases at J, leaving 6 bases unmatched. This CDR3 spans 14 amino acids. CDR3 loop: CSVGLAGYLNEQFF. The DNA of the CDR3 is TGCAGCGTTGGACTAGCGGGTTACCTCAATGAGCAGTTCTTC.

About this clonotype itself: This clone may be a read error of a much larger clone one base away. The rearrangement joins TRBV5-1 to TRBJ1-1; D unclear. CDR1 and CDR2 from the germline V gene are SGHRS and YFSETQ. CDR3 length: 14 amino acids. Trimming removed 3 bases at V and 2 bases at J, with 11 bases between. The CDR3, as DNA: TGCGCCAGCAGCTCGGACTCAGCCAACACTGAAGCTTTCTTT. Amino acids: CASSSDSANTEAFF.

The sample holds one count of this clonotype. A clone one base away is much larger, so this may be a read error. This chain uses TRBV20-1 with TRBJ1-6, with D maybe TRBD1 (5 bases). Trimming took off 1 base at V and 0 bases at J, with 13 bases between the two ends. In germline, CDR1 is DFQATT, CDR2 SNEGSKA (reference sequence). The CDR3 is 17 residues long. CDR3 in amino acids: CSARGGGKSSYNSPLHF. CDR3 in DNA: TGCAGTGCTAGAGGCGGGGGAAAGAGCTCCTATAATTCACCCCTCCACTTT.

This clonotype appeared many times. V gene TRBV29-1 combines with J gene TRBJ2-5; 7 nucleotides line up with TRBD1. CDR1 is SQVTM, CDR2 ANQGSEA, per germline. The CDR3 loop spans 15 amino acids. Trimming cost V 0 bases and J 5 bases; bases outside gene matches: 9. Written as DNA, the CDR3 is TGCAGCGTTGAAGACGAGGCGACAGGGTGGGAGACCCAGTACTTC. Translation: CSVEDEATGWETQYF. The entire variable domain, with the rest obtained from reference TRBV29-1 and TRBJ2-5, is as follows: SAVISQKPSRDICQRGTSLTIQCQVDSQVTMMFWYRQQPGQSLTLIATANQGSEATYESGFVIDKFPISRPNLTFSTLTVSNMSPEDSSIYLCSVEDEATGWETQYFGPGTRLLVL.

This clonotype was counted ten times or more. The chain employs TRBV9 and TRBJ2-4; D gene unclear. In germline, CDR1 is SGDLS, CDR2 YYNGEE. V was pared by 0 bases and J by 7 bases, with 14 bases between. The CDR3 consists of 15 residues. The CDR3 sequence: CASSVGPEKLNIQYF. The CDR3 nucleotides read TGTGCCAGCAGCGTAGGCCCCGAGAAGTTGAACATTCAGTACTTC. The full variable domain, rest sourced from reference TRBV9 and TRBJ2-4, is DSGVTQTPKHLITATGQRVTLRCSPRSGDLSVYWYQQSLDQGLQFLIQYYNGEERAKGNILERFSAQQFPDLHSELNLSSLELGDSALYFCASSVGPEKLNIQYFGAGTRLSVL.

This clonotype showed up just a few times. One base away lies a much larger clone, so this may be a sequencing read error. This sequence joins TRBV19 and TRBJ2-1, with D possibly being TRBD1 or TRBD2 (7 bases each). Germline values: CDR1 LNHDA, CDR2 SQIVND (reference sequence). The CDR3 extends over 13 amino acids. The CDR3 sequence is CACRQGGGAEQFF. As DNA, the CDR3 is TGTGCCTGTAGACAGGGAGGGGGTGCTGAGCAGTTCTTC.

This clonotype was seen a few times. The CDR3 ends on some other residue instead of the conserved phenylalanine or tryptophan, so this is likely a read error. The chain uses TRBV7-9 and TRBJ2-5; 8 bases match TRBD2. In germline, CDR1 is SEHNR, CDR2 FQNEAQ (reference sequence). The CDR3 runs to 18 residues. The V segment lost 7 bases and the J segment 1 base; nucleotides outside the gene matches: 17. This CDR3 reads CASILTPSAGGTQETQYL. The CDR3, as DNA: TGTGCCAGCATTCTAACCCCTTCCGCGGGAGGTACCCAAGAGACCCAGTACCTC.

This clonotype was counted at least ten times. The CDR3 DNA is TGCGCCAGCAGCTTGGCCTCGACAGGGAGCGAGCAGTACTTC. Amino acid sequence: CASSLASTGSEQYF. The chain employs TRBV5-1 and TRBJ2-7; TRBD1 matches 7 bases. J gave up 6 bases and V 0 bases, and 6 bases lay outside the gene matches. Germline-derived CDR1 and CDR2 are SGHRS and YFSETQ. The length of the CDR3 is 14 residues.

This clonotype was seen many times. The chain carries TRBV10-3 and TRBJ1-1; perhaps TRBD1 as D (6 bases). CDR3 length: 16 residues. V was pared by 3 bases and J by 4 bases, with 18 bases between. The germline V gene has CDR1 ENHRY and CDR2 SYGVKD. The CDR3 region has the DNA TGTGCCATCAGTGACGGCAGGGGAGCCGGGGGCACTGAAGCTTTCTTT. Its protein is CAISDGRGAGGTEAFF.

On this clonotype itself: Since the CDR3 does not end with the conserved phenylalanine or tryptophan, this likely comes from a read error. The rearrangement links TRBV29-1 to TRBJ2-1; 9 bases are a match to TRBD2. This CDR3 region has 14 residues. The germline gives CDR1 SQVTM, CDR2 ANQGSEA. The CDR3 spells CSARGLATYYEQFL. The CDR3 bases are TGCAGCGCGCGTGGACTAGCGACCTACTATGAGCAGTTCTTG.

This clonotype occurred many times. The CDR3 DNA follows: TGCAGCGTTGAGATTCTAGTTAGCAATGAGCAGTTCTTC. This gives the protein CSVEILVSNEQFF. J is TRBJ2-1 and V is TRBV29-1, with D uncertain. Germline CDR1 reads SQVTM; CDR2 reads ANQGSEA. The CDR3 runs 13 residues. The V gene lost 3 bases and the J gene lost 6 bases, with 12 bases spanning the gap.

This clonotype was picked up many times. The chain has TRBV6-5 and TRBJ2-5, with 9 bases aligning to TRBD2. Looked up from germline, CDR1 is MNHEY and CDR2 is SVGAGI. J gave up 5 bases and V 5 bases, and 9 bases lay outside the gene matches. There are 15 residues in the CDR3. CDR3 DNA: TGTGCCAGCAGTCCTGCCGGGACTAGCAGGGAGACCCAGTACTTC. It encodes CASSPAGTSRETQYF.

The rearrangement uses TRBV24-1 and TRBJ2-1; 11 bases are shared with TRBD2. The germline gives CDR1 KGHDR, CDR2 SFDVKD. The J segment lost 4 bases and the V segment lost 4 bases, leaving 8 bases of the junction unmatched. CDR3 length: 17 amino acids. CDR3 sequence: CATSDTSGTSGYNEQFF. CDR3 nucleotides: TGTGCCACCAGTGACACGTCCGGGACTAGCGGTTACAATGAGCAGTTCTTC.

This clonotype occurred many times. The chain has TRBV5-1 and TRBJ2-7, with a tentative D call TRBD1 (6 bases). The V end was cut by 4 bases, the J end by 3 bases, with 14 bases between. Germline V CDR1 and CDR2: SGHRS, YFSETQ. CDR3 length: 14 residues. CDR3 loop: CASSPGTGYYEQYF. DNA for the CDR3: TGCGCCAGCAGCCCCGGAACAGGGTACTACGAGCAGTACTTC.

The chain combines TRBV11-2 with TRBJ2-2; 7 nucleotides match TRBD2. Germline CDR1 and CDR2: SGHAT and FQNNGV. The V and J ends lost 0 bases and 7 bases, in that order; junction bases with no gene match: 11. This CDR3 has 17 amino acids. The CDR3 region has the DNA TGTGCCAGCAGCTTAGATGGAGTGGGAGGGCCTAACGGGGAGCTGTTTTTT. Translated, it gives CASSLDGVGGPNGELFF.

This clonotype came up many times. The V call is TRBV6-1, the J call TRBJ1-1; TRBD1 might be the D (6 bases). Germline V gives CDR1 MNHNS, CDR2 SASEGT. V was trimmed by 10 bases and J by 6 bases, leaving 24 bases between them. The CDR3 covers 15 residues. The CDR3 loop is CATSGEPHWDAEAFF. As DNA, the CDR3 is TGTGCCACTTCAGGGGAACCTCATTGGGACGCTGAAGCTTTCTTT.

This clonotype was seen at least ten times. The chain uses TRBV29-1 and TRBJ2-7, with 9 nucleotides matching TRBD2. The V and J ends lost 5 bases and 5 bases, in that order; junction bases with no gene match: 4. CDR3 length equals 12 residues. CDR1 is SQVTM, CDR2 ANQGSEA, per germline. The CDR3 bases are TGCAGCGTTCTAGCGGGACAGCACGAGCAGTACTTC. It codes for CSVLAGQHEQYF.

This clonotype was counted only a few times. The genes are TRBV5-1 and TRBJ2-7; D might be TRBD2 (6 bases). Germline loops: CDR1 SGHRS, CDR2 YFSETQ. Between the trimmed V and J ends, which lost 3 bases and 5 bases, there was a span of 18 bases. This CDR3 comprises 15 residues. CDR3 bases: TGCGCCAGCAGCTGGACTGCTCCGGGAGTCGACGAGCAGTACTTC. Translating gives CASSWTAPGVDEQYF. The full variable domain, rest sourced from reference TRBV5-1 and TRBJ2-7, is KAGVTQTPRYLIKTRGQQVTLSCSPISGHRSVSWYQQTPGQGLQFLFEYFSETQRNKGNFPGRFSGRQFSNSRSEMNVSTLELGDSALYLCASSWTAPGVDEQYFGPGTRLTVT.

In its sample, this clonotype was seen many times. The V call is TRBV16, the J call TRBJ2-1; 8 bases are shared with TRBD2. With V trimmed by 4 bases and J by 0 bases, 8 bases remained unmatched. CDR1 is KGHSY, CDR2 FQNENV, per germline. The length of the CDR3 is 17 residues. DNA of the CDR3: TGTGCCAGCAGCCCGAGACTAGCGCTAAGCTCCTACAATGAGCAGTTCTTC. Encoded protein: CASSPRLALSSYNEQFF.

With respect to this clonotype: A read error is likely here: a far larger clone is one base away. The CDR3 loop is CASILAPTPTGTQYF. CDR3 DNA sequence: TGTGCCAGCATCCTAGCGCCCACCCCGACAGGTACGCAGTATTTT. J is TRBJ2-3 and V is TRBV12-3 or TRBV12-4; D may be TRBD1 or TRBD2 (6 bases each). This CDR3 has 15 residues.

This rearrangement joins TRBV6-5 to TRBJ2-3; 7 positions match TRBD2. CDR1 and CDR2 from the germline V gene are MNHEY and SVGAGI. This CDR3 has 14 amino acids. Trimming at V came to 7 bases and at J to 4 bases, leaving 8 bases not matched to a gene. The CDR3 DNA reads TGTGCCAGCACCAATCGCGGGAGCTCAGATACGCAGTATTTT. Its translation is CASTNRGSSDTQYF.

With regard to this clonotype: The junction departs from germline at one end; a sequencing error may be responsible. V gene TRBV12-3 or TRBV12-4 combines with J gene TRBJ2-1; 9 nucleotides match TRBD1. The CDR3 is made up of 15 amino acids. CDR3 residues: CACSPGTGFYNEQFF. The DNA for the CDR3 is TGCGCCTGCAGTCCCGGGACAGGGTTCTACAATGAGCAGTTCTTC.

This clonotype was seen repeatedly, ten times or more. The V and J genes are TRBV29-1 and TRBJ2-7, with D unclear. V lost 2 bases and J 3 bases, leaving 17 bases between the germline ends. From germline, CDR1 is SQVTM and CDR2 ANQGSEA. The CDR3 is 15 amino acids. The CDR3 DNA is TGCAGCGTTGAAATTTTTGTAGGCAGCCGCTACGAGCAGTACTTC. As protein: CSVEIFVGSRYEQYF.